Presented here are 10 T cell receptor beta chains from one specimen sequenced in a study of T cell responses to AZD1222 COVID-19 vaccine. Clones were sequenced by immunoSEQ multiplex PCR, and TCRdb holds only the in-frame ones, with some missing. Here the sample spans some 150,000 clones, more than 90% being singletons. The sequencing here drew on peripheral blood, taken 28 days after the second AZD1222 dose. These receptors were taken from an adult who received the AZD1222 COVID-19 vaccine.

The chain employs TRBV6-1 and TRBJ1-2, with TRBD1 identical over 7 bases. CDR3 length: 16 amino acids. The trim removed 1 base at V and 1 base at J, leaving 6 bases unmatched. Germline lookup yields CDR1 MNHNS and CDR2 SASEGT. The CDR3 protein is CASSEGRGLSNYGYTF. In nucleotides, the CDR3 is TGTGCCAGCAGTGAAGGAAGGGGGCTCAGTAACTATGGCTACACCTTC.

As for this clone: The same CDR3 also results from other DNA sequences found in this sample. The chain uses TRBV28 and TRBJ1-1; tentative D call: TRBD1 (5 bases). Looked up from germline, CDR1 is MDHEN and CDR2 is SYDVKM. Trimming removed 1 base at V and 2 bases at J, with 8 bases between. CDR3 length equals 14 residues. This CDR3 is CASSLYGGNTEAFF. Written as DNA, the CDR3 is TGTGCCAGCAGTTTATACGGGGGTAACACTGAAGCTTTCTTT.

The chain is built from TRBV24-1 and TRBJ2-5, with D possibly being TRBD2 (8 bases). This CDR3 spans 18 amino acids. V dropped 3 bases and J dropped 2 bases, with 21 bases sitting between them. Germline values: CDR1 KGHDR, CDR2 SFDVKD. The CDR3, as DNA: TGTGCCACCAGTGATCCCCGGGAGGGGGCGAGGAGGCAAGAGACCCAGTACTTC. Its protein is CATSDPREGARRQETQYF.

This chain uses TRBV7-2 with TRBJ2-7; D gene uncertain. The V end lost 2 bases, the J end lost 0 bases, and 14 bases lay between the germline ends. CDR1 is SGHTA, CDR2 FQGNSA, per germline. This CDR3 spans 16 amino acids. Here the CDR3 reads CASSLSRLGTSYEQYF. In DNA form, the CDR3 reads TGTGCCAGCAGCTTATCGCGCCTGGGCACCTCCTACGAGCAGTACTTC.

This clone was seen a handful of times. The rearrangement uses TRBV6-5 and TRBJ2-2; D not resolved. The V end lost 0 bases, the J end lost 7 bases, and 3 bases lay between the germline ends. Germline V lookup: CDR1 MNHEY, CDR2 SVGAGI. The CDR3 has 12 residues. CDR3 DNA sequence: TGTGCCAGCAGTTACTCGGGCGGGGAGCTGTTTTTT. Translating gives CASSYSGGELFF.

This clone showed up just once. This chain connects TRBV28 to TRBJ2-1, with 9 bases matching TRBD1. V was clipped by 5 bases and J by 8 bases; unmatched bases: 10. This CDR3 has 15 residues. Germline V lookup: CDR1 MDHEN, CDR2 SYDVKM. The CDR3 spells CASSPAGQGAYEQFF. DNA of the CDR3: TGTGCCAGCAGTCCCGCGGGACAGGGAGCGTATGAGCAGTTCTTC.

The V and J genes are TRBV19 and TRBJ2-4; TRBD1 might be the D (6 bases). Per the germline V gene, CDR1 is LNHDA and CDR2 is SQIVND (reference sequence). V was cut by 5 bases and J by 2 bases, with 13 bases left in between. This CDR3 is 15 amino acids long. For the CDR3, the DNA is TGTGCCAGTAGTGAGACAGGTTTTTCCAAAAACATTCAGTACTTC. It encodes CASSETGFSKNIQYF.

This clone has just one count. The V and J genes are TRBV29-1 and TRBJ2-7; 16 positions agree with TRBD2. The V and J ends lost 6 bases and 4 bases, in that order; junction bases with no gene match: 6. Germline assignment: CDR1 SQVTM and CDR2 ANQGSEA. CDR3 size: 15 residues. CDR3 in amino acids: CSVGTSGRGGYEQYF. The CDR3 region has the DNA TGCAGCGTAGGGACTAGCGGGAGGGGTGGTTACGAGCAGTACTTC.

The chain joins TRBV29-1 to TRBJ2-1; TRBD2 matches 8 bases. The CDR3 has 14 amino acids. Per the germline V gene, CDR1 is SQVTM and CDR2 is ANQGSEA. As DNA, the CDR3 is TGCAGTATAACTAGCGGAATCTCCTACAATGAGCAGTTCTTC. It yields the protein CSITSGISYNEQFF.

The rearrangement joins TRBV4-1 to TRBJ1-2; no clear D gene. The CDR3 totals 12 residues. V dropped 4 bases and J dropped 4 bases, with 7 bases sitting between them. Germline V gene lookup returns CDR1 MGHRA and CDR2 YSYEKL. CDR3: CASSRDGYGYTF. CDR3 bases: TGCGCCAGCAGCCGTGATGGCTATGGCTACACCTTC.